This T cell receptor (beta chain) was sequenced during a study of CD8 T cells in Susac syndrome. Sequencing of TCR beta was performed on blood CD8+ T cells and on blood CD4+ T cells. Bulk CD8+ and CD4+ cells came from magnetic negative isolation; CD8+ TEMRA by FACS. Reverse transcription of roughly 0.5 to 1 ug RNA used random hexamers. Across 54 Vbeta and 13 Jbeta, immunoSEQ multiplex PCR amplified TCR beta CDR3. TCRdb re-analysed the immunoSEQ multiplex PCR reads in MiXCR, keeping a single row per CDR3 protein. There are approximately 260,000 distinct CDR3 sequences in the sample; about 95% occur only once, and approximately 0.094% lies in the top ten. Whole-study results and caveats: TCR sequencing and HLA analysis covered a relatively small number of individuals.

As to this clonotype: Its antigen is not known.

Sequencing used CD4+ T cells from PBMCs. This TCR derives from a human donor with Susac syndrome.

The DNA of the CDR3 is TGCGCCAGCAGCCAATCTCCTAGCGACAGGGCCAAAGCCAAAAACATTCAGTACTTC. Amino acids: CASSQSPSDRAKAKNIQYF. The rearrangement uses TRBV4-1 and TRBJ2-4; tentatively, D is TRBD1 (7 bases). V shed 2 bases and J shed 0 bases, with 20 bases lying between them. Germline lookup yields CDR1 MGHRA and CDR2 YSYEKL. This CDR3 region has 19 residues.